These T cell receptor beta chains were read from a single sample in a study of control samples from healthy donors and cancer patients. The assay was immunoSEQ multiplex PCR, and TCRdb's table has in-frame clones only and misses some. The table shows roughly 130,000 clones, with approximately 94% occurring only once. Sequencing was performed on PBMCs. The receptors originated from a man over 45 with head and neck cancer. CDR3s include the opening cysteine and the closing phenylalanine or tryptophan. Each record gives: J gene, V gene, CDR3 protein.

J: TRBJ2-5
V: TRBV5-6
CDR3: CASSFTGTAKETQYF

J: TRBJ1-6
V: TRBV6-5
CDR3: CASSYGAQGRSPLHF

J: TRBJ1-3
V: TRBV5-8
CDR3: CASSLNRGWTGNTIYF

J: TRBJ2-2
V: TRBV11-3
CDR3: CASSLGSGTGTPYTGELFF

J: TRBJ1-5
V: TRBV2
CDR3: CASSSGNNQPQHF

J: TRBJ2-7
V: TRBV10-2
CDR3: CASSETGGGQGGVYEQYF

J: TRBJ2-1
V: TRBV7-2
CDR3: CASSLGSSGGPEQFF

J: TRBJ2-7
V: TRBV28
CDR3: CASSPQGTWDEQYF

J: TRBJ2-3
V: TRBV5-4
CDR3: CASSLDRAADTQYF

J: TRBJ1-5
V: TRBV7-2
CDR3: CASSLGRGDQPQHF

J: TRBJ1-2
V: TRBV15
CDR3: CATSRGVGPAGYTF

J: TRBJ2-7
V: TRBV18
CDR3: CASSPSPADEQYF

J: TRBJ1-4
V: TRBV28
CDR3: CASSLGRGVNEKLFF

J: TRBJ1-1
V: TRBV28
CDR3: CASSFGGLAAFF

J: TRBJ2-3
V: TRBV9
CDR3: CASSLAEGAATTDTQYF

J: TRBJ1-1
V: TRBV10-3
CDR3: CAISESGPDMNTEAFF

J: TRBJ1-1
V: TRBV2
CDR3: CASIDRVGLTEAFF

J: TRBJ1-1
V: TRBV7-2
CDR3: CASLSARGYTEAFF

J: TRBJ2-6
V: TRBV4-1
CDR3: CASSHPGAGANVLTF

J: TRBJ2-1
V: TRBV28
CDR3: CASSFPSGGAGNEQFF

J: TRBJ2-3
V: TRBV9
CDR3: CASSGTGTLVDTQYF

J: TRBJ1-5
V: TRBV7-2
CDR3: CASSARGGSNQPQHF

J: TRBJ1-4
V: TRBV30
CDR3: CAWSVSGWNEKLFF

J: TRBJ1-5
V: TRBV30
CDR3: CAWSSDGDQPQHF

J: TRBJ1-1
V: TRBV5-8
CDR3: CASSLLRRGEENTEAFF